These 13 T cell receptor beta chains were all obtained from the same sample, sequenced in a study of blood T cell repertoires in COVID-19. Sequenced by immunoSEQ multiplex PCR; TCRdb stores in-frame clones only, minus some. The sample shows about 150,000 clones, about 86% of them seen only once. Source material: PBMCs or T cells enriched from blood (not recorded which). These receptors all stem from a man aged 45 to 65 who had recovered from COVID-19.

This clone was counted a single time. This chain connects TRBV18 to TRBJ1-3; perhaps TRBD1 as D (5 bases). The length of the CDR3 is 15 residues. The germline V gene has CDR1 KGHSH and CDR2 LQKENI. V lost 3 bases and J 0 bases, leaving 9 bases between the germline ends. The chain's CDR3 is CASSPGLHSGNTIYF. In DNA form, the CDR3 reads TGTGCCAGCTCACCGGGACTACACTCTGGAAACACCATATATTTT.

The J gene is TRBJ2-7, the V gene TRBV15; D perhaps matches TRBD2 (7 bases). Germline CDR1 and CDR2: LNHNV and YYDKDF (reference sequence). Trimming removed 5 bases from V and 0 bases from J, with 14 bases in between. This CDR3 has 15 residues. CDR3 sequence (DNA): TGTGCCACCAGCCCACGGGGGGCCCACTCCTACGAGCAGTACTTC. Its translation is CATSPRGAHSYEQYF.

V usage is TRBV5-1 and J usage is TRBJ2-3; 8 nucleotides match TRBD1. Germline V CDR1 and CDR2: SGHRS, YFSETQ. This CDR3 has 15 amino acids. V lost 0 bases to trimming and J lost 4 bases; unmatched junction nucleotides: 4. CDR3 amino acids: CASSLVGQVADTQYF. Written as DNA, the CDR3 is TGCGCCAGCAGCTTGGTGGGACAGGTGGCAGATACGCAGTATTTT.

The genes are TRBV28 and TRBJ1-3, with a tentative D call TRBD1 (5 bases). Trimming shortened V by 6 bases and J by 8 bases, and 11 bases separated the two germline ends. This CDR3 contains 12 residues. Germline CDR1 and CDR2: MDHEN and SYDVKM. The CDR3 protein is CASRQGIDTIYF. The CDR3 nucleotides read TGTGCCAGCAGGCAGGGTATTGACACCATATATTTT. Looking up the rest from reference TRBV28 and TRBJ1-3 gives the full variable domain: DVKVTQSSRYLVKRTGEKVFLECVQDMDHENMFWYRQDPGLGLRLIYFSYDVKMKEKGDIPEGYSVSREKKERFSLILESASTNQTSMYLCASRQGIDTIYFGEGSWLTVV.

Only one count was recorded for this clone. DNA for the CDR3: TGTGCCAGTAGTATAGGAGGAGGGGCCTACGAGCAGTACTTC. Protein product: CASSIGGGAYEQYF. This chain joins TRBV19 and TRBJ2-7; D might be TRBD2 (6 bases). This CDR3 contains 14 residues. In germline, CDR1 is LNHDA, CDR2 SQIVND (reference sequence). V lost 1 base and J lost 2, with 9 bases in between.

The J gene is TRBJ2-2, the V gene TRBV7-9; D is unresolved. Germline CDR1 is SEHNR and CDR2 is FQNEAQ (reference sequence). Trimming cost V 5 bases and J 0 bases, with 7 bases left between them. The CDR3 is made up of 14 amino acids. CDR3 protein: CASSADSNTGELFF. CDR3 nucleotides: TGTGCCAGCAGCGCCGACTCGAACACCGGGGAGCTGTTTTTT.

The CDR3 coding sequence is TGTGCCAGTAAGGTGGGTAGGGAGACCAATCAGCCCCAGCATTTT. Encoded protein: CASKVGRETNQPQHF. V and J are TRBV19 and TRBJ1-5; no reliable D call. Germline values: CDR1 LNHDA, CDR2 SQIVND (reference sequence). Trimming cost V 7 bases and J 3 bases, with 16 bases left between them. CDR3 length: 15 residues.

The chain employs TRBV21-1 and TRBJ1-5; the DNA was not compared with TRBD1, the D call given in the table. TRBV21-1 is a listed pseudogene. The CDR3 spans 15 residues. CDR3 coding DNA: TGTGCCAACAACGGGACAGAGGGATCCAATCAGCCCCAGCATTTT. Translation: CANNGTEGSNQPQHF.

The rearrangement joins TRBV7-9 to TRBJ1-1, with D possibly matching TRBD1 (5 bases). This CDR3 region has 16 residues. With 5 bases removed from V and 1 base from J, the gap between germline ends came to 17 bases. Germline-derived CDR1 and CDR2 are SEHNR and FQNEAQ (reference sequence). The CDR3 is CASSPRGRGPNTEAFF. DNA of the CDR3: TGTGCCAGCAGCCCAAGAGGGAGGGGACCGAACACTGAAGCTTTCTTT. Drawing the rest from reference TRBV7-9 and TRBJ1-1, the complete variable domain is DTGVSQNPRHKITKRGQNVTFRCDPISEHNRLYWYRQTLGQGPEFLTYFQNEAQLEKSRLLSDRFSAERPKGSFSTLEIQRTEQGDSAMYLCASSPRGRGPNTEAFFGQGTRLTVV.

This chain connects TRBV5-1 to TRBJ2-2, with D possibly matching TRBD2 (5 bases). Deletions cut 6 bases from V and 7 bases from J, with 19 bases between. The CDR3 contains 15 residues. In germline, CDR1 is SGHRS, CDR2 YFSETQ. The CDR3 reads CASTEIVPGSGELFF. The CDR3 coding sequence is TGCGCCAGCACAGAGATCGTGCCTGGGAGCGGGGAGCTGTTTTTT.

This clone has only one observation. V is TRBV4-1 and J is TRBJ1-5; the match to TRBD1 covers 9 bases. Trimming took 0 bases from V and 7 from J; bases not matched to a gene: 7. Per germline, CDR1 MGHRA and CDR2 YSYEKL. This CDR3 contains 16 residues. DNA for the CDR3: TGCGCCAGCAGCCAAGAAGGGACAGGGATCATGCAGCCCCAGCATTTT. The encoded protein is CASSQEGTGIMQPQHF.

The CDR3, as DNA: TGTGCCAGCAGTGAGGACAGGAGGGCTGAAGCTTTCTTT. Translated: CASSEDRRAEAFF. The chain is built from TRBV6-1 and TRBJ1-1; 7 nucleotides match TRBD1. This CDR3 comprises 13 residues. Germline-derived CDR1 and CDR2 are MNHNS and SASEGT. Unmatched junction bases numbered 4, after V lost 3 bases and J lost 6 bases.

The J gene is TRBJ1-2, the V gene TRBV11-3, with D perhaps TRBD1 (5 bases). CDR1 and CDR2 (germline): SGHNT, YENEEA. Deletions cut 3 bases from V and 6 bases from J, with 17 bases between. There are 15 residues in the CDR3. The CDR3 DNA is TGTGCCAGCAGCTTGAGATTAGGGGAAAACAATGGCTACACCTTC. Protein: CASSLRLGENNGYTF. Full variable domain (rest looked up from reference TRBV11-3 and TRBJ1-2): EAGVVQSPRYKIIEKKQPVAFWCNPISGHNTLYWYLQNLGQGPELLIRYENEEAVDDSQLPKDRFSAERLKGVDSTLKIQPAELGDSAVYLCASSLRLGENNGYTFGSGTRLTVV.